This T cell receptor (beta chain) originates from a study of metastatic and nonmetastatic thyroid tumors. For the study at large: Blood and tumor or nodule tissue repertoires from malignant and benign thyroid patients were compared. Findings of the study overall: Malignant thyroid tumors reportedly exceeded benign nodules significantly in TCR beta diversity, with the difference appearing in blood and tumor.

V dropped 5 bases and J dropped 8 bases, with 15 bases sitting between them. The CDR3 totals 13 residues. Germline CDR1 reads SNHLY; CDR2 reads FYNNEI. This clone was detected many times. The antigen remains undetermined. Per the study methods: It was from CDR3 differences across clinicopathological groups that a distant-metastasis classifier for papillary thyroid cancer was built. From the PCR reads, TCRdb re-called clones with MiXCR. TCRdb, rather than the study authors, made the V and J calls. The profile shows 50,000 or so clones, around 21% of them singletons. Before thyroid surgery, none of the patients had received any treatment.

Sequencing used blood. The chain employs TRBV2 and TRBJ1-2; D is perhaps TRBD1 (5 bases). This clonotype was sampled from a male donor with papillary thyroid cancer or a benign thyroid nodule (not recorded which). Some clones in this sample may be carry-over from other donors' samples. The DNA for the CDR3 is TGTGCCAGCAGTAGTTTATCTCAGGGAGGCTACACCTTC. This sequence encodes CASSSLSQGGYTF.